This is a list of T cell receptor beta chains from one sample in a study of blood T cell repertoires in COVID-19. The repertoire was sequenced with immunoSEQ multiplex PCR; TCRdb's copy has only in-frame clones and lacks some. The sample comprises about 200,000 clones, around four fifths of which are singletons, and 0.95% rests with the top ten. The sequenced sample was peripheral blood. The receptors stem from a man in his 60s with COVID-19, enrolled during active disease. Each CDR3 is given with its conserved first and last residue. Each record gives: CDR3 DNA, CDR3 protein, V gene, clone size, J gene, D gene. The D gene is left open where the match is weak. Rows give clone size only sometimes, using once, few, many, or a class for an expanded clone.

DNA: TGTGCCAGTAGTACCCATAGCAATCAGCCCCAGCATTTT; CDR3: CASSTHSNQPQHF; V: TRBV19; size: NA; J: TRBJ1-5; D: NA
DNA: TGTGCCAGTAGTAACCGGGACAGGTATGGCTACACCTTC; CDR3: CASSNRDRYGYTF; V: TRBV19; size: NA; J: TRBJ1-2; D: TRBD1
DNA: TGTGCCAGCAGTTACGGGCAGGGCGGCTACACCTTC; CDR3: CASSYGQGGYTF; V: TRBV6-5; size: NA; J: TRBJ1-2; D: NA
DNA: TGTGCCAGTAGTAAACAGCTAGCGTACGAGCAGTACTTC; CDR3: CASSKQLAYEQYF; V: TRBV19; size: NA; J: TRBJ2-7; D: NA
DNA: TGTGCCAGCTCCCGAGCGGGAGGATACGAGCAGTACTTC; CDR3: CASSRAGGYEQYF; V: TRBV6-5; size: NA; J: TRBJ2-7; D: TRBD2
DNA: TGTGCCAGCAGCCGCGACAGGGACTATGAGCAGTTCTTC; CDR3: CASSRDRDYEQFF; V: TRBV6-5; size: NA; J: TRBJ2-1; D: NA
DNA: TGTGCCAGTCGAACGTCGGGGGGCATCTATGGCTACACCTTC; CDR3: CASRTSGGIYGYTF; V: TRBV7-9; size: NA; J: TRBJ1-2; D: NA
DNA: TGCAGCGTTGAAGATCCCCTAGGAGGACGGGGCTACACCTTC; CDR3: CSVEDPLGGRGYTF; V: TRBV29-1; size: NA; J: TRBJ1-2; D: NA
DNA: TGTGCCATCAGTGGAAACCCAGGCTCTCGGTTCTTC; CDR3: CAISGNPGSRFF; V: TRBV10-3; size: NA; J: TRBJ2-1; D: NA
DNA: TGTGCCAGCTCAGAGGGGGCAACGGACACTGAAGCTTTCTTT; CDR3: CASSEGATDTEAFF; V: TRBV18; size: NA; J: TRBJ1-1; D: TRBD1
DNA: TGTGCCAGCAGCTTAGGTTTGCAAGGCGGCGGGGAGCTGTTTTTT; CDR3: CASSLGLQGGGELFF; V: TRBV7-7; size: NA; J: TRBJ2-2; D: NA
DNA: TGTGCCAGCAGCCCCCGGACAGGACGGAACACCGGGGAGCTGTTTTTT; CDR3: CASSPRTGRNTGELFF; V: TRBV5-4; size: NA; J: TRBJ2-2; D: TRBD1
DNA: TGTGCCAGCAGCTACACACGTTTCACCGGGACAGGGTCTCAAGAGACCCAGTACTTC; CDR3: CASSYTRFTGTGSQETQYF; V: TRBV11-2; size: NA; J: TRBJ2-5; D: TRBD1
DNA: TGTGCCAGCAGCCCTAGTAGCGCCCGACCTTCCTACGAGCAGTACTTC; CDR3: CASSPSSARPSYEQYF; V: TRBV7-6; size: NA; J: TRBJ2-7; D: NA
DNA: TGTGCCAGCAGCCCTACCTTCACCGGGGAGCTGTTTTTT; CDR3: CASSPTFTGELFF; V: TRBV9; size: NA; J: TRBJ2-2; D: NA
DNA: TGTGCCAGCCCCCCCGCGGGACTTCGCACAGATACGCAGTATTTT; CDR3: CASPPAGLRTDTQYF; V: TRBV18; size: NA; J: TRBJ2-3; D: NA
DNA: TGTGCCAGCAGCTTAGGACTAGCGGGAGCGGGGCATGAGCAGTTCTTC; CDR3: CASSLGLAGAGHEQFF; V: TRBV7-7; size: once; J: TRBJ2-1; D: TRBD2
DNA: TGCGCCAGCAGCTTGGACGGGGCCGGGGGCACTGAAGCTTTCTTT; CDR3: CASSLDGAGGTEAFF; V: TRBV5-1; size: NA; J: TRBJ1-1; D: NA
DNA: TGTGCCAGCAGCGGAGCCGGGACAGTGAACACTGAAGCTTTCTTT; CDR3: CASSGAGTVNTEAFF; V: TRBV7-2; size: NA; J: TRBJ1-1; D: TRBD1
DNA: TGCAGTGCTAGAGACCACTACGAGCAGTACTTC; CDR3: CSARDHYEQYF; V: TRBV20-1; size: once; J: TRBJ2-7; D: NA
DNA: TGTGCCAGCAGCCCTTCGCTAGCGAGGAACACCGGGGAGCTGTTTTTT; CDR3: CASSPSLARNTGELFF; V: TRBV9; size: NA; J: TRBJ2-2; D: NA
DNA: TGTGCCAGCAGCTTAGTCGCGGCGGCAGGGGGTCCCTATGGCTACACCTTC; CDR3: CASSLVAAAGGPYGYTF; V: TRBV11-2; size: NA; J: TRBJ1-2; D: TRBD1
DNA: TGTGCCAGCAGAGCCGGGACAGTATACAATGAGCAGTTCTTC; CDR3: CASRAGTVYNEQFF; V: TRBV27; size: NA; J: TRBJ2-1; D: TRBD1
DNA: TGTGCCAGCAGTTCACCCTGGACAGGATTCTATGGCTACACCTTC; CDR3: CASSSPWTGFYGYTF; V: TRBV27; size: NA; J: TRBJ1-2; D: TRBD1
DNA: TGTGCCAGCAGCTTTCCCGGCGGCTCCTCCAGCTCCTACGAGCAGTACTTC; CDR3: CASSFPGGSSSSYEQYF; V: TRBV7-8; size: NA; J: TRBJ2-7; D: NA
DNA: TGTGCCACCAGCAGAGATCCGGTCACCGGGGAGCTGTTTTTT; CDR3: CATSRDPVTGELFF; V: TRBV15; size: NA; J: TRBJ2-2; D: NA
DNA: TGTGCCAGCAGTGGCTCGGGAGGCCTAAGCTCTGGAAACACCATATATTTT; CDR3: CASSGSGGLSSGNTIYF; V: TRBV6-1; size: NA; J: TRBJ1-3; D: NA
DNA: TGTGCCACCAGTGATTTGACGTCTAGCGGGAGCACAGATACGCAGTATTTT; CDR3: CATSDLTSSGSTDTQYF; V: TRBV24-1; size: NA; J: TRBJ2-3; D: TRBD2
DNA: TGTGCCAGCAGCTTAGGGGCAGGGGAGAGGCAGCCCCAGCATTTT; CDR3: CASSLGAGERQPQHF; V: TRBV7-2; size: NA; J: TRBJ1-5; D: NA
DNA: TGTGCCAGCAGTCAACTAACCACGACAGGGGCCTATGGCTACACCTTC; CDR3: CASSQLTTTGAYGYTF; V: TRBV7-2; size: NA; J: TRBJ1-2; D: TRBD1
DNA: TGTGCCAGCAGCTTCAACGGACTAGCGGGAGGTAAATACAATGAGCAGTTCTTC; CDR3: CASSFNGLAGGKYNEQFF; V: TRBV11-2; size: few; J: TRBJ2-1; D: TRBD2
DNA: TGTGCCAGCAGTTTAGGGAGGGACTTAGCCAAAAACATTCAGTACTTC; CDR3: CASSLGRDLAKNIQYF; V: TRBV27; size: NA; J: TRBJ2-4; D: TRBD2
DNA: TGTGCCAGCAGCCCCCGACAGGGGAGTGGCTACACCTTC; CDR3: CASSPRQGSGYTF; V: TRBV7-2; size: NA; J: TRBJ1-2; D: TRBD1
DNA: TGTGCCAGCAGCGGGGGAACAAACTCCTACAATGAGCAGTTCTTC; CDR3: CASSGGTNSYNEQFF; V: TRBV28; size: NA; J: TRBJ2-1; D: NA
DNA: TGTGCCAGTAGTATGGGATCGGCGGGAGTGGGACAGCCCCAGCATTTT; CDR3: CASSMGSAGVGQPQHF; V: TRBV19; size: NA; J: TRBJ1-5; D: NA
DNA: TGTGCCAGCAGCTTAGGGCAGGGAACTAATCAGCCCCAGCATTTT; CDR3: CASSLGQGTNQPQHF; V: TRBV7-8; size: many; J: TRBJ1-5; D: NA
DNA: TGTGCCAGCAGCCAGCGGACAGGGGGTGGAGAAGGCTACACCTTC; CDR3: CASSQRTGGGEGYTF; V: TRBV3-1/TRBV3-2; size: NA; J: TRBJ1-2; D: TRBD1
DNA: TGTGCCAGCAGCTTAGAGGCGGCGGCCGTTTATGGCTACACCTTC; CDR3: CASSLEAAAVYGYTF; V: TRBV11-2; size: NA; J: TRBJ1-2; D: NA
DNA: TGCGCCAGCAACTCCGGACAGGCAGATACGCAGTATTTT; CDR3: CASNSGQADTQYF; V: TRBV5-1; size: NA; J: TRBJ2-3; D: TRBD1
DNA: TGCGCCAGCAGCCAAGGGGCCGGGCGAGGGAGAAACACTGAAGCTTTCTTT; CDR3: CASSQGAGRGRNTEAFF; V: TRBV4-1; size: NA; J: TRBJ1-1; D: NA
DNA: TGTGCCAGCAGCCACCGGACAGGAAACTACCAAGAGACCCAGTACTTC; CDR3: CASSHRTGNYQETQYF; V: TRBV5-5; size: once; J: TRBJ2-5; D: TRBD1
DNA: TGTGCCAGCAGTTTATCGTGGCAGGGGGTCGTCGGGGAGCTGTTTTTT; CDR3: CASSLSWQGVVGELFF; V: TRBV27; size: NA; J: TRBJ2-2; D: TRBD1
DNA: TGTGCCAGCAGTTTAACAGGGGAACGCGGCTACACCTTC; CDR3: CASSLTGERGYTF; V: TRBV6-5; size: once; J: TRBJ1-2; D: TRBD1
DNA: TGTGCCAGCAGCTTGGGAGGGACAGACGGTAATGAAAAACTGTTTTTT; CDR3: CASSLGGTDGNEKLFF; V: TRBV5-4; size: NA; J: TRBJ1-4; D: TRBD1
DNA: TGTGCCAGCAGCTTGGCCGTACCGGGGACTGAAGCTTTCTTT; CDR3: CASSLAVPGTEAFF; V: TRBV5-4; size: NA; J: TRBJ1-1; D: NA
DNA: TGTGCCAGCAGCTTGGGAAACGACAGGTTCTATGGCTACACCTTC; CDR3: CASSLGNDRFYGYTF; V: TRBV5-6; size: once; J: TRBJ1-2; D: NA
DNA: TGTGCCAGCAGTTTATCCTCTGCCTACAATGAGCAGTTCTTC; CDR3: CASSLSSAYNEQFF; V: TRBV28; size: NA; J: TRBJ2-1; D: NA
DNA: TGTGCCAGCAGACTCCCTAGGCCCTTAATCGGCTACACCTTC; CDR3: CASRLPRPLIGYTF; V: TRBV21-1; size: NA; J: TRBJ1-2; D: NA
DNA: TGTGCCAGCAGCGTCGGGACAGGGGCCTCCAATCAGCCCCAGCATTTT; CDR3: CASSVGTGASNQPQHF; V: TRBV9; size: NA; J: TRBJ1-5; D: TRBD1